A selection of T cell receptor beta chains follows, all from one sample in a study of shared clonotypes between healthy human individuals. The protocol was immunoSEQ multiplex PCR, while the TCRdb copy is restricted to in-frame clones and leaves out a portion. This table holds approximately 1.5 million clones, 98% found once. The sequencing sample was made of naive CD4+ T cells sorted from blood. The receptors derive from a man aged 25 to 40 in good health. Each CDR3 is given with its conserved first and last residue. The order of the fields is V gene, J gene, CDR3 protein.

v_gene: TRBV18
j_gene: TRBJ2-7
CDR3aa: CASSPAGTGGREQYF

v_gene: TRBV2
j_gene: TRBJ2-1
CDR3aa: CASSTGVHNEQFF

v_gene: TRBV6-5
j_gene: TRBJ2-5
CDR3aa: CASSYTGPGQETQYF

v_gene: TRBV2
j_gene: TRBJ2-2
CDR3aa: CASSEGIVRYGELFF

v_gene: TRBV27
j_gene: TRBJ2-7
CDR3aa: CASSLYAQASSGQYF

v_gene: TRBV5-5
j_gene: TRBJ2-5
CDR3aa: CASSLSEETQYF

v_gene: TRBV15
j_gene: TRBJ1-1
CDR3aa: CATDPGPRDTEAFF

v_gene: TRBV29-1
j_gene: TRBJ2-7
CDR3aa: CSVARGYEQYF

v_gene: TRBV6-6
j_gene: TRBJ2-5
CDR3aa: CASRPNIRDSQETQYF

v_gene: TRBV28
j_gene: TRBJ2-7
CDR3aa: CASSLRSDRIGYEQYF

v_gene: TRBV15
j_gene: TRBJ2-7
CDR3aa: CATSRRTGDYEQYF

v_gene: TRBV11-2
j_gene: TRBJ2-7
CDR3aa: CASSLVFRSSSSYEQYF

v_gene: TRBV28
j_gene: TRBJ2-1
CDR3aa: CASSLGAGGRNEQFF

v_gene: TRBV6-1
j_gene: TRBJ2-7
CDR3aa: CATTHNPLEQYF

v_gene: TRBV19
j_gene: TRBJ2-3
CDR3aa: CASSPHTDTQYF

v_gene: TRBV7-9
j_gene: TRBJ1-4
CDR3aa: CASSQTGTGEKLFF

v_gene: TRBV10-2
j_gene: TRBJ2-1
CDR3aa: CASKQRTSGLNEQFF

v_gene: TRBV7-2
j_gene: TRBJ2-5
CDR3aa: CASSFGFGETQYF

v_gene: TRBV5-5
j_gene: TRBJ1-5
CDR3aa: CASSFRGFRDQPQHF

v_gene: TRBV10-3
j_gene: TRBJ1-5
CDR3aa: CAINDREGQPQHF

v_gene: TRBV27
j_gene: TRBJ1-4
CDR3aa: CASSLSMPTGARVEKLFF

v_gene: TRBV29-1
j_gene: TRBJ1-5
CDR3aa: CSIGEGWGQPQHF

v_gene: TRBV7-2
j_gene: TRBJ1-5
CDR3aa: CASSLNSGREPQHF

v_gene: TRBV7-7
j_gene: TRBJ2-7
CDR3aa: CASSRDGPYEQYF

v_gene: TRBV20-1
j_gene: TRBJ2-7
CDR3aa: CSARVLGEQYF

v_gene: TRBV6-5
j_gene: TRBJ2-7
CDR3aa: CASSRLAGSFYEQYF

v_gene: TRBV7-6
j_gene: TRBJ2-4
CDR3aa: CASSLAPGQLAKNIQYF

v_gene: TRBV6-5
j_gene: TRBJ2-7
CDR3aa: CASSPKGPHYEQYF

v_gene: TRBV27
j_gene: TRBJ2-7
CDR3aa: CASSLWSSPYEQYF

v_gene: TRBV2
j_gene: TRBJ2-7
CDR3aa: CASSEGETGGYEQYF

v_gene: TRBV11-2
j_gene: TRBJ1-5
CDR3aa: CASSFLGNQPQHF

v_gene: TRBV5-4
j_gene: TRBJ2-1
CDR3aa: CASSLPAGGGYSYNEQFF

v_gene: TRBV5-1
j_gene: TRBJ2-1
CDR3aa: CASSLSSVNEQFF

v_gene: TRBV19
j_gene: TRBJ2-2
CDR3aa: CASSGQGNTGELFF

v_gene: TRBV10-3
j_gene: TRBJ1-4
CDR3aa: CAISDGLGEKLFF

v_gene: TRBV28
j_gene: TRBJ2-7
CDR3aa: CASSLVSGGFYEQYF

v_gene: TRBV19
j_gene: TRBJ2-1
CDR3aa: CASSISRGIGNEQFF

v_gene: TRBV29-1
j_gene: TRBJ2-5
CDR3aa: CSVEGLAPGGETQYF

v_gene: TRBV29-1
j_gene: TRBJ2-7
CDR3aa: CSVPGREVGAVEYF

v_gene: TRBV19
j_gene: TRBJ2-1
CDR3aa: CATHMAQGGRNEQFF

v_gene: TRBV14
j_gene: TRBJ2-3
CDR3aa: CASSQRRPGTDTQYF